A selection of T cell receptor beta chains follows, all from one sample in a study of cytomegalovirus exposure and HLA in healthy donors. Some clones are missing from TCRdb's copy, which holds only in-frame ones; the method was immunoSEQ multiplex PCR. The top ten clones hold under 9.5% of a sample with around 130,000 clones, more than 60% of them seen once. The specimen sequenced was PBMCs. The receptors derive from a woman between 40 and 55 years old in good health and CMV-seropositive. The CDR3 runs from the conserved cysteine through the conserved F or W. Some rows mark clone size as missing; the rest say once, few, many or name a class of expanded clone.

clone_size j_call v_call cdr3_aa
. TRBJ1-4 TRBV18 CASSLTDTSTEKLFF
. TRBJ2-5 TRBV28 CASSSLAGGRETQYF
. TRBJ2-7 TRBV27 CASSSPTGSSYEQYF
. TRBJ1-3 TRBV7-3 CASSTGQVGNTIYF
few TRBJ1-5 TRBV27 CASSLENRGQPQHF
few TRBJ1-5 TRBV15 CATSRSGTGPNQPQHF
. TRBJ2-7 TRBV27 CASSPGQGRHEQYF
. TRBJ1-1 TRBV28 CASSLSLNTEAFF
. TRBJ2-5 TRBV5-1 CASSRQDQETQYF
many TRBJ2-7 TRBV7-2 CASSLERTSWNYEQYF
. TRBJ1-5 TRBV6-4 CASSGDGGSNQPQHF
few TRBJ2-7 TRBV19 CASSTWTAREQYF
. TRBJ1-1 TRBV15 CATSTQANTEAFF
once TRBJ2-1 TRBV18 CASSPQDSSYNEQFF
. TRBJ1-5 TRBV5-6 CASSFQSGDNQPQHF
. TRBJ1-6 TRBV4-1 CASSQEEKIAPLHF
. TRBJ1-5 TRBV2 CASSEGRDNQPQHF
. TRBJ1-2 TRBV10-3 CAISESPWTGTYGYTF
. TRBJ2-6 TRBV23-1 CARARTRSGANVLTF
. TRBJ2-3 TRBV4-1 CASSQGDLAYDTDTQYF
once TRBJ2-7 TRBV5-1 CASSLGAGQGGEQYF
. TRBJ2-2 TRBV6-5 CASSRTGNTGELFF
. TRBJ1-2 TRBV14 CASSQGQCGYTF
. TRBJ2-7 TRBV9 CASSLGTDSYEQYF
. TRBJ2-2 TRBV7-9 CSSSYSRPGTVPGELFF
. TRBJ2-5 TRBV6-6 CASSYGLVGQETQYF
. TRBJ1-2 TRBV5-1 CASSLVSGGDYGYTF
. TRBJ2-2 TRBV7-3 CASSQGLAGRGAGELFF
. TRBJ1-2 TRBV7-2 CASSRTGPSGYTF
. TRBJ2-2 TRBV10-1 CASSLTGFTGELFF